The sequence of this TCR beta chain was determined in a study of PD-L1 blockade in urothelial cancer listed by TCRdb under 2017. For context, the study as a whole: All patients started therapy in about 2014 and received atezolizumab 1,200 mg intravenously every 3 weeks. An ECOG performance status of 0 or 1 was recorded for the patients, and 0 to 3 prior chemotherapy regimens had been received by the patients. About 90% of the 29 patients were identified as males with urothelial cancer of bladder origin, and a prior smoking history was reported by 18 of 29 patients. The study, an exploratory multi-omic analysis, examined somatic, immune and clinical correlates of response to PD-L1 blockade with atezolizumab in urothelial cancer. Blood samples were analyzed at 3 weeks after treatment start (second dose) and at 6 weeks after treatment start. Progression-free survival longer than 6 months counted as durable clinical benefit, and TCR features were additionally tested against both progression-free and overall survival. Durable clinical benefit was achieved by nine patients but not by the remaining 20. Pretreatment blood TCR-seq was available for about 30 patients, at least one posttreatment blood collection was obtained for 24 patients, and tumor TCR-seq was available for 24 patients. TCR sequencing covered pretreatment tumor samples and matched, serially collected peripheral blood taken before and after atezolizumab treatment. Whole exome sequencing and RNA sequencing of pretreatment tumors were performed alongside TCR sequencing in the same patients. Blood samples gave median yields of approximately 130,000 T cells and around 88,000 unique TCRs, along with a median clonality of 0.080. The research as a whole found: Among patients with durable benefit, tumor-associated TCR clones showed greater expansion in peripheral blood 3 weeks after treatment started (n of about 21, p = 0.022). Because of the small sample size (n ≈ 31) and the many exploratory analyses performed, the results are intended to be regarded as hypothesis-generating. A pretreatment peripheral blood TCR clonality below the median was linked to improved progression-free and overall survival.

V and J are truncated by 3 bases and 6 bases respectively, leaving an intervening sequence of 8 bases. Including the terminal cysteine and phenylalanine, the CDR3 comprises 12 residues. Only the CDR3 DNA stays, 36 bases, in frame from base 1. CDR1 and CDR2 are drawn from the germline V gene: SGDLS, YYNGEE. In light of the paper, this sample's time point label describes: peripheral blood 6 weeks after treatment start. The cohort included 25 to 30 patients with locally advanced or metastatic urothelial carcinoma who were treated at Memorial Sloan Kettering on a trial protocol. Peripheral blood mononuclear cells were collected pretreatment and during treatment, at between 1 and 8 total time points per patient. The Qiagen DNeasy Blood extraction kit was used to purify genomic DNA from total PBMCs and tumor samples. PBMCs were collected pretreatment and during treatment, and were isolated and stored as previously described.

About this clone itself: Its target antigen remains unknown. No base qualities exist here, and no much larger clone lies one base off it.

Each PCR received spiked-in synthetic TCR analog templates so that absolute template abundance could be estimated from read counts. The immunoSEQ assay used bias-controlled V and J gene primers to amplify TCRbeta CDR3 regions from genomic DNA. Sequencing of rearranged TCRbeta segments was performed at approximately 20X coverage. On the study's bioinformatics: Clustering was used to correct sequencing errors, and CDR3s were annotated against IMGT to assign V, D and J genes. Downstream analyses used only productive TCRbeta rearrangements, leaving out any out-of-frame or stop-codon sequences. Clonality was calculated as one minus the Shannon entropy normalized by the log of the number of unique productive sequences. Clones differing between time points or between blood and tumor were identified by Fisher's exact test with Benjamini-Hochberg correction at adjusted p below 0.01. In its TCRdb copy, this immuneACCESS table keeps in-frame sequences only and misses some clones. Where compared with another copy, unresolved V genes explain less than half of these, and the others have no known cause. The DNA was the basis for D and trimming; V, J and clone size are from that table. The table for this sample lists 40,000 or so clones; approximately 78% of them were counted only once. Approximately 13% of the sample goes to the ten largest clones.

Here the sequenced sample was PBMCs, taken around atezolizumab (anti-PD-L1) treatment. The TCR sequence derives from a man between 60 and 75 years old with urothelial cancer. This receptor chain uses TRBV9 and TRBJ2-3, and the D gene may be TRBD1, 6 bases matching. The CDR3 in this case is CASSEDSDTQYF. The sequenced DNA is TGTGCCAGCAGCGAGGACAGCGATACGCAGTATTTT.